This section outlines one T cell receptor beta chain sequence together with its context. Its antigen remains unknown. Per germline, CDR1 GTSNPN and CDR2 SVGIG (reference sequence). The CDR3 sequence is 11 residues long. For every donor, one blood sample of 2.5 ml was drawn. The sample originates from a study of monozygotic twins with inflammatory bowel disease. Overall study results and limits: Data gave no support to a single strong signal or clonotype associated with IBD.

TCRdb re-called the 5' RACE reads and shows each CDR3 protein once, DNA omitted. The table for this sample gives 110,000 to 150,000 distinct CDR3 sequences. This chain connects TRBV30 to TRBJ1-1; TCRdb returns TRBD1, unconfirmable since there is no DNA. This TCR derives from a human donor with ulcerative colitis or Crohn's disease, or a healthy co-twin of an affected twin (not recorded which). Sequenced sample: blood. CDR3: CAWSSRREAFF.